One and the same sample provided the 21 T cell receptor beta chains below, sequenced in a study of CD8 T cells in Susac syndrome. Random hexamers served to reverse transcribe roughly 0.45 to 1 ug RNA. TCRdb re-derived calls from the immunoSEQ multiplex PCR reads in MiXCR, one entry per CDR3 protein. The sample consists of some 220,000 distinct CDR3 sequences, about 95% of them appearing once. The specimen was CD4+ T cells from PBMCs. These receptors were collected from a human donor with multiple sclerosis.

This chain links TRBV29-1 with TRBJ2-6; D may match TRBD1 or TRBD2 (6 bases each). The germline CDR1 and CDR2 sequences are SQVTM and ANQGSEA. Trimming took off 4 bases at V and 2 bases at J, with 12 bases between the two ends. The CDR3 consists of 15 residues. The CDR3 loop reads CSVVSGATGANVLTF. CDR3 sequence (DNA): TGCAGCGTTGTATCGGGGGCTACTGGGGCCAACGTCCTGACTTTC.

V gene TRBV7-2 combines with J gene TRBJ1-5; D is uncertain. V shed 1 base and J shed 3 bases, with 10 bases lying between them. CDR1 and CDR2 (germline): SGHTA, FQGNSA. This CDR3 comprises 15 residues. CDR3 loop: CASSLGAGINQPQHF. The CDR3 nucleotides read TGTGCCAGCAGCTTAGGGGCGGGCATCAATCAGCCCCAGCATTTT.

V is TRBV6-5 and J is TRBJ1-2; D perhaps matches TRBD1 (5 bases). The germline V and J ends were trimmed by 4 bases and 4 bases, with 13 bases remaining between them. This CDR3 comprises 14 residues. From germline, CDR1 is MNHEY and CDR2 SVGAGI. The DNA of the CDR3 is TGTGCCAGCAGTTCCAACACGGGACGCTATGGCTACACCTTC. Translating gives CASSSNTGRYGYTF.

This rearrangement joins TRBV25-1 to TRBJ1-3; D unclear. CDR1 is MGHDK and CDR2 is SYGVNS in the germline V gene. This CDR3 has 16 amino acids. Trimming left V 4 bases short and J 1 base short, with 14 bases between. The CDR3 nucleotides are TGTGCCAGCAGTGCCCCAGCGGGAAGGTCTGGAAACACCATATATTTT. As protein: CASSAPAGRSGNTIYF.

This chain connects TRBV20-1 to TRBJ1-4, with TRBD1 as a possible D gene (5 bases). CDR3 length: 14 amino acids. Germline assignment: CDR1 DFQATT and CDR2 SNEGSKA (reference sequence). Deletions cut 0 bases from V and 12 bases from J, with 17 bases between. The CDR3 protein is CSARDWGTNEELFF. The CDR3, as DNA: TGCAGTGCTAGAGATTGGGGCACGAATGAGGAACTGTTTTTT.

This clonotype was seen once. CDR3 sequence (DNA): TGTGCCAGCAGCCGCGATCCTAGCGGGGGGGCCCATGAGCAGTTCTTC. Translated: CASSRDPSGGAHEQFF. The V call is TRBV6-1, the J call TRBJ2-1, with 12 bases matching TRBD2. With 6 bases clipped from V and 8 bases from J, the junction kept 11 bases outside the gene matches. The germline gives CDR1 MNHNS, CDR2 SASEGT. The CDR3 runs 16 residues.

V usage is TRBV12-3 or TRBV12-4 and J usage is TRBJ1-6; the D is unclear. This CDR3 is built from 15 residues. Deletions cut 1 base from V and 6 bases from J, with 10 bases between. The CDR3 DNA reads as TGTGCCAGCAGTTTAGGGCCAGGCGGTAATTCACCCCTCCACTTT. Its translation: CASSLGPGGNSPLHF.

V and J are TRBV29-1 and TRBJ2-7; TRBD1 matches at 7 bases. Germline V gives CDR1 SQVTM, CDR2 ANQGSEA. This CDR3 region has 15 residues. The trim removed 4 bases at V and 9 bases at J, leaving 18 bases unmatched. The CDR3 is CSVVGGLGQGGRQYF. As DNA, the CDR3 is TGCAGCGTTGTAGGTGGTTTGGGACAAGGGGGCCGGCAGTACTTC.

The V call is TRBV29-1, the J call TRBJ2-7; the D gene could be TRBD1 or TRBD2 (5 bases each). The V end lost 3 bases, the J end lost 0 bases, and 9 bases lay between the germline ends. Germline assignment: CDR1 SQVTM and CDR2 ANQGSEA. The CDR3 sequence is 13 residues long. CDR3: CSVEGVHSYEQYF. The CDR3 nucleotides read TGCAGCGTTGAGGGGGTCCACTCCTACGAGCAGTACTTC.

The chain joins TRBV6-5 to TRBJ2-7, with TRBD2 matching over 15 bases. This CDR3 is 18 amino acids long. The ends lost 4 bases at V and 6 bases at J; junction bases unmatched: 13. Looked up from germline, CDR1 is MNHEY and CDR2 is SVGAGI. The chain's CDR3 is CASSSMGLAGGYRLEQYF. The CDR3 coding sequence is TGTGCCAGCAGTTCGATGGGACTAGCGGGAGGTTACCGTCTCGAGCAGTACTTC.

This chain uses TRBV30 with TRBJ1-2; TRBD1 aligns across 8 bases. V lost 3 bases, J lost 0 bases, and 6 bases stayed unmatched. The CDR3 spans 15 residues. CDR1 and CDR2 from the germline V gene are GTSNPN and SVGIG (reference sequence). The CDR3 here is CAWRDRAIANYGYTF. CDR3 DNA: TGTGCCTGGAGGGACAGGGCCATAGCTAACTATGGCTACACCTTC.

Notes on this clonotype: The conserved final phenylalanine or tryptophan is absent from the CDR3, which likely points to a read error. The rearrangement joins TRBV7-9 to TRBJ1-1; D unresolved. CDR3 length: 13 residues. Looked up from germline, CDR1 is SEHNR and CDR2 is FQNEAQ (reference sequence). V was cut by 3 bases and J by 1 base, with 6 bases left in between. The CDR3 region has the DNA TGTGCCAGCAGCTTCAGTGAGAACACTGAAGCTTTCTCT. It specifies CASSFSENTEAFS.

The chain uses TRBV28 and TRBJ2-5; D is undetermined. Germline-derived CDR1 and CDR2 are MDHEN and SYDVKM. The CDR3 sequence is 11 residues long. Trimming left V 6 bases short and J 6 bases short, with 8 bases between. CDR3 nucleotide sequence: TGTGCCAGCAGCCGCTTCCAGACCCAGTACTTC. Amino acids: CASSRFQTQYF.

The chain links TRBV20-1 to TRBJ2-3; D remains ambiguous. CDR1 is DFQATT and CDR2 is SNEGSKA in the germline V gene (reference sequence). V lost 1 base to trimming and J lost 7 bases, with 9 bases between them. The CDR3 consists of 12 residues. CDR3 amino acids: CSARGRLNTQYF. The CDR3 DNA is TGCAGTGCTAGAGGTCGACTGAATACGCAGTATTTT.

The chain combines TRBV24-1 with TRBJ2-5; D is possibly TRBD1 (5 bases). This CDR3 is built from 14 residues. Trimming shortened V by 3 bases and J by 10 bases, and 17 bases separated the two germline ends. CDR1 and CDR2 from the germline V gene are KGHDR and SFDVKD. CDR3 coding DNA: TGTGCCACCAGTGATGCCTCAGGGTCTAGTATCCAGTACTTC. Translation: CATSDASGSSIQYF.

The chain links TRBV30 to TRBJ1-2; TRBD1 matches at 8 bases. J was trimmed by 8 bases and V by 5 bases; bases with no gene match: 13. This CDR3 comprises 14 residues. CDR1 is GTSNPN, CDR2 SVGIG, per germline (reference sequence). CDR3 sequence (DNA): TGTGCCTGGGCGGGGACAGGCAACCCGGGAGGCTACACCTTC. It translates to CAWAGTGNPGGYTF. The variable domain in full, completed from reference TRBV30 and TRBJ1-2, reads SQTIHQWPATLVQPVGSPLSLECTVEGTSNPNLYWYRQAAGRGLQLLFYSVGIGQISSEVPQNLSASRPQDRQFILSSKKLLLSDSGFYLCAWAGTGNPGGYTFGSGTRLTVV.

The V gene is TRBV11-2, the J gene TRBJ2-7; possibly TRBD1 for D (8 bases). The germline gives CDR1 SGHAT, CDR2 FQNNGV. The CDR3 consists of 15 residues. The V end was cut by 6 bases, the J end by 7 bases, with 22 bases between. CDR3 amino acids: CASRSTGGRGGEQYF. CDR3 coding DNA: TGTGCCAGCAGATCAACAGGGGGAAGGGGAGGGGAGCAGTACTTC.

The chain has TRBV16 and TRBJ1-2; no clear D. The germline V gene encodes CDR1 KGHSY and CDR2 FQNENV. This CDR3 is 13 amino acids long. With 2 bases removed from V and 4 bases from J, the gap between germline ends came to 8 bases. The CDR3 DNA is TGTGCCAGCAGCCAAGAGAGTAGCTATGGCTACACCTTC. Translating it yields CASSQESSYGYTF.

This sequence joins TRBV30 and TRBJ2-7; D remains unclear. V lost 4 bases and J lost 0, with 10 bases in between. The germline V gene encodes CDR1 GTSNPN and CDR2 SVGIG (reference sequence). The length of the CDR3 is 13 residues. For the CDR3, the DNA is TGTGCCTGGACCCCAGACAACTCCTACGAGCAGTACTTC. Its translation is CAWTPDNSYEQYF.

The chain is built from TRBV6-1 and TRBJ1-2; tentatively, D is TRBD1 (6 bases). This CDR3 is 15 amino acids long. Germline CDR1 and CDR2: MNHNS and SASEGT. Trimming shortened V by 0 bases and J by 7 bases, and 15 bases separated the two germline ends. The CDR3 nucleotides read TGTGCCAGCAGTGAAGCTATAGGACAGTGGGTTGGCTACACCTTC. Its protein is CASSEAIGQWVGYTF.

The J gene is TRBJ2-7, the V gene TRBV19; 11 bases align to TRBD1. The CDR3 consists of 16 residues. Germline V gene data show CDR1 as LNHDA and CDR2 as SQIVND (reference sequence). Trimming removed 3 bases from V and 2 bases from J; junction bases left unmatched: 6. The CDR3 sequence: CASSIGQGALAYEQYF. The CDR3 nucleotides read TGTGCCAGTAGTATTGGACAGGGGGCTCTCGCCTACGAGCAGTACTTC. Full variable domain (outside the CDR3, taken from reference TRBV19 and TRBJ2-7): DGGITQSPKYLFRKEGQNVTLSCEQNLNHDAMYWYRQDPGQGLRLIYYSQIVNDFQKGDIAEGYSVSREKKESFPLTVTSAQKNPTAFYLCASSIGQGALAYEQYFGPGTRLTVT.